This T cell receptor beta chain is drawn from a study of blood T cell repertoires in COVID-19. Turning to the study itself: In each case, the material was cDNA or gDNA derived from T cells, B-cell-depleted T cells, or PBMCs.

Profiled with immunoSEQ multiplex PCR; TCRdb holds only in-frame clones, not every one. The profile covers hundreds of thousands of clones, with around 88% appearing a single time and 8.8% taken by the ten largest. V was trimmed by 6 bases and J by 0 bases, leaving 8 bases between them. The V gene's germline CDR1 is SNHLY and CDR2 FYNNEI. CDR3 size: 14 residues. The specimen was PBMCs or T cells enriched from blood (not recorded which). The chain uses TRBV2 and TRBJ2-2; D gene uncertain. The TCR originated in a man aged 35-49 years who had recovered from COVID-19. The CDR3 DNA follows: TGTGCCAGCAGCGAGACTCCGAACACCGGGGAGCTGTTTTTT. It is translated as CASSETPNTGELFF.